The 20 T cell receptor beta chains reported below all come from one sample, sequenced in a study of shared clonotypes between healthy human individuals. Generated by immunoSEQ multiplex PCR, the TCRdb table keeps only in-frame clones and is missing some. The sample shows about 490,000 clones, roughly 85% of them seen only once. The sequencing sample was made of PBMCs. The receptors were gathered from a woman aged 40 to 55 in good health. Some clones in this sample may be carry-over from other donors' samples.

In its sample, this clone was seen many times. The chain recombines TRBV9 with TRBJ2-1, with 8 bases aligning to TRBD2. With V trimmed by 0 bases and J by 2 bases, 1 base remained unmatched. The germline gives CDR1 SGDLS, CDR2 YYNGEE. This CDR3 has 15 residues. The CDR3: CASSVAGGPYNEQFF. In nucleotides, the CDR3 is TGTGCCAGCAGCGTAGCGGGAGGGCCCTACAATGAGCAGTTCTTC.

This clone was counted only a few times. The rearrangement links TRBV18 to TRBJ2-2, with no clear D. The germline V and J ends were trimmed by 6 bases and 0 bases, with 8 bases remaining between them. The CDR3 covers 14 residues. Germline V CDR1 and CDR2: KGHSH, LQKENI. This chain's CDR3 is CASSPVTNTGELFF. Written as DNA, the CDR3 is TGTGCCAGCTCTCCCGTCACGAACACCGGGGAGCTGTTTTTT. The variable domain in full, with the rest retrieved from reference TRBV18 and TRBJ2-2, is NAGVMQNPRHLVRRRGQEARLRCSPMKGHSHVYWYRQLPEEGLKFMVYLQKENIIDESGMPKERFSAEFPKEGPSILRIQQVVRGDSAAYFCASSPVTNTGELFFGEGSRLTVL.

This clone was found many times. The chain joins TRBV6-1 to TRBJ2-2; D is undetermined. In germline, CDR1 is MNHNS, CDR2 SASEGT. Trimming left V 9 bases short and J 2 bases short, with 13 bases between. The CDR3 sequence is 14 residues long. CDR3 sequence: CASRRHTNTGELFF. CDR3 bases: TGTGCCAGTCGGCGACATACAAACACCGGGGAGCTGTTTTTT.

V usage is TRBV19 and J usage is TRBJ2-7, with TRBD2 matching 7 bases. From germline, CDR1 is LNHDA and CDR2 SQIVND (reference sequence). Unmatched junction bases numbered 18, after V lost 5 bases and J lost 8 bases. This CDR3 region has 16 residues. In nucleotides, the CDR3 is TGTGCCAGTAGTCCCCGGTTCGCTAGCGGACCCCTAAAGCAGTACTTC. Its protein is CASSPRFASGPLKQYF.

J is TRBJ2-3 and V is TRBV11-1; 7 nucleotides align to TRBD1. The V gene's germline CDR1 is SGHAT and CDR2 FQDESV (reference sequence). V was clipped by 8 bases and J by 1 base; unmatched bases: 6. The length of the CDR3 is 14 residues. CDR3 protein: CASRRQGGTDTQYF. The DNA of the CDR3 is TGTGCCAGCCGACGACAGGGTGGCACAGATACGCAGTATTTT.

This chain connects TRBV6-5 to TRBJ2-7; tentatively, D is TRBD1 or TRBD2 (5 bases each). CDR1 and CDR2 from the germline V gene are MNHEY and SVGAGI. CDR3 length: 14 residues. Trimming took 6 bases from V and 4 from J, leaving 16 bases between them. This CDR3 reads CASSRSRDGYEQYF. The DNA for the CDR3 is TGTGCCAGCAGCCGGTCCCGGGACGGATACGAGCAGTACTTC.

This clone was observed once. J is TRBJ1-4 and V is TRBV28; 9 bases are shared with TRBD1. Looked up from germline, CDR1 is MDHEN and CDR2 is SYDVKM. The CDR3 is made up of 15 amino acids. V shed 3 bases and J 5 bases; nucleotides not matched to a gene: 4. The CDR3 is CASSFPGTGNEKLFF. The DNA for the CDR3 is TGTGCCAGCAGTTTCCCCGGGACAGGGAATGAAAAACTGTTTTTT.

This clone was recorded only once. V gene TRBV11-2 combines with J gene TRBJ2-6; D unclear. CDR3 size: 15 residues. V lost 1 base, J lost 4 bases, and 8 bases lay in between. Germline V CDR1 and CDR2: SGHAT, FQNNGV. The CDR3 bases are TGTGCCAGCAGCTTAGCAGGTGACGGGGCCAACGTCCTGACTTTC. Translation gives CASSLAGDGANVLTF.

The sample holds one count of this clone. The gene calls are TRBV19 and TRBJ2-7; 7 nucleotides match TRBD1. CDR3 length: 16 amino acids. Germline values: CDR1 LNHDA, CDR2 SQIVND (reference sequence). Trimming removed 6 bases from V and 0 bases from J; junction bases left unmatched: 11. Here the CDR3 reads CASSPRGRGTSYEQYF. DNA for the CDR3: TGTGCCAGTAGCCCTCGCGGCAGGGGGACCTCCTACGAGCAGTACTTC.

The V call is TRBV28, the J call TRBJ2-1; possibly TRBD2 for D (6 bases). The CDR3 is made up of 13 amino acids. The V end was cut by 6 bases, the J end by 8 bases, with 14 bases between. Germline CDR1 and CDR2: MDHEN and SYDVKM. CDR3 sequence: CASRRRVVDEQFF. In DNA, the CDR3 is TGTGCCAGCAGGCGGAGGGTCGTGGATGAGCAGTTCTTC.

The CDR3 bases are TGTGCCAGCAGCTTAGCGGGGGCGCACACAGATACGCAGTATTTT. Translating gives CASSLAGAHTDTQYF. The V call is TRBV11-2, the J call TRBJ2-3; TRBD1 or TRBD2 may be the D gene (6 bases each). The V and J ends lost 1 base and 2 bases respectively, with 10 bases between them. From germline, CDR1 is SGHAT and CDR2 FQNNGV. The CDR3 extends over 15 amino acids.

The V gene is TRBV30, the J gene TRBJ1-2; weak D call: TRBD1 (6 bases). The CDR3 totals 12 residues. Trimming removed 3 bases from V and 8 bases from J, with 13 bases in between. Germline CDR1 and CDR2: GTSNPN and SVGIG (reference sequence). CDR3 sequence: CAWRKGVGGYTF. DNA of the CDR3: TGTGCCTGGAGGAAGGGGGTTGGGGGCTACACCTTC. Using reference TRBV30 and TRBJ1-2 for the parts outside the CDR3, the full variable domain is SQTIHQWPATLVQPVGSPLSLECTVEGTSNPNLYWYRQAAGRGLQLLFYSVGIGQISSEVPQNLSASRPQDRQFILSSKKLLLSDSGFYLCAWRKGVGGYTFGSGTRLTVV.

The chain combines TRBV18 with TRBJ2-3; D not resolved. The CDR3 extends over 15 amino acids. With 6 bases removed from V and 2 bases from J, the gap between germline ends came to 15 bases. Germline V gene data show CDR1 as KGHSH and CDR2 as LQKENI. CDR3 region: CASSLDVDHTDTQYF. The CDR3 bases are TGTGCCAGCTCGCTGGACGTCGACCACACAGATACGCAGTATTTT.

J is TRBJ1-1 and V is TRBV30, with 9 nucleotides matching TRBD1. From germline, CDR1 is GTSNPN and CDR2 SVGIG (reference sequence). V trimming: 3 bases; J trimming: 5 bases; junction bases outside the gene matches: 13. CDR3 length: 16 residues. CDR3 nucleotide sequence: TGTGCCTGGAGCCCCACCTTGAACAGGGGGCGGACTGAAGCTTTCTTT. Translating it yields CAWSPTLNRGRTEAFF.

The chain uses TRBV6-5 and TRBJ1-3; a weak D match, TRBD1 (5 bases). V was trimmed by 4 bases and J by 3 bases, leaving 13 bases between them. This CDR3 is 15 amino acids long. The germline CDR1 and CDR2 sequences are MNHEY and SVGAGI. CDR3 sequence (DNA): TGTGCCAGCAGTTCCTTGGGGGGGTTTGGAAACACCATATATTTT. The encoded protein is CASSSLGGFGNTIYF.

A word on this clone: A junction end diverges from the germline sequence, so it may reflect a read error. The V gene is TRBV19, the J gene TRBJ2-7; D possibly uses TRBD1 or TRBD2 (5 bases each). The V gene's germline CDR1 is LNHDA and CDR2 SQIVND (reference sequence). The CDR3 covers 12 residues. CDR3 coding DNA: TGTGCCAGTAATGGGGCCGCCGGGAAATTGGACTTC. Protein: CASNGAAGKLDF.

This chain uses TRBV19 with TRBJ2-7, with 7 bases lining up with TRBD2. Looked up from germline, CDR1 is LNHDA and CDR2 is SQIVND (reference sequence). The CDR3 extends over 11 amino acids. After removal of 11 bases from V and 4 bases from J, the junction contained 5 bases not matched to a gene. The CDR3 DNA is TGTGCCTCCGGGGGAGGGTACGAGCAGTACTTC. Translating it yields CASGGGYEQYF. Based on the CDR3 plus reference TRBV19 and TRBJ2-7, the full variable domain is DGGITQSPKYLFRKEGQNVTLSCEQNLNHDAMYWYRQDPGQGLRLIYYSQIVNDFQKGDIAEGYSVSREKKESFPLTVTSAQKNPTAFYLCASGGGYEQYFGPGTRLTVT.

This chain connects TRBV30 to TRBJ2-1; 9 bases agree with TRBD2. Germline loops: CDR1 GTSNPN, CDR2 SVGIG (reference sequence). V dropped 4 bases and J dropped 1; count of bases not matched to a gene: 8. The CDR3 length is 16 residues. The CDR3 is CAWIPIAGESYNEQFF. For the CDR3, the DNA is TGTGCCTGGATCCCGATAGCGGGAGAGTCCTACAATGAGCAGTTCTTC.

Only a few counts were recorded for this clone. In DNA form, the CDR3 reads TGTGCCAGCAGCGTAGTCCAGGGCGGCGGGGAGCTGTTTTTT. This encodes CASSVVQGGGELFF. The V and J genes are TRBV9 and TRBJ2-2, with a possible D match to TRBD1 (5 bases). The CDR3 consists of 14 residues. Trimming took off 0 bases at V and 7 bases at J, with 10 bases between the two ends. Germline CDR1 and CDR2: SGDLS and YYNGEE.

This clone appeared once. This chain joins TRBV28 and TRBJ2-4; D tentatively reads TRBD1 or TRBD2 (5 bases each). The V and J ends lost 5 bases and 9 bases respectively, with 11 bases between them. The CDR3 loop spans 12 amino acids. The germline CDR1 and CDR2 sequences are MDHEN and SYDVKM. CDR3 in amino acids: CASSLGRTIQYF. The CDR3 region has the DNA TGTGCCAGCAGTCTGGGACGAACCATTCAGTACTTC.